These T cell receptor beta chains were read from a single sample in a study of CD8 T cells in Susac syndrome. TCRdb processed the immunoSEQ multiplex PCR reads anew with MiXCR; each CDR3 protein has one entry. The data hold about 210,000 distinct CDR3 sequences, with 95% observed a single time. The sample taken for sequencing was CD4+ T cells from PBMCs. These receptors all stem from a human donor with multiple sclerosis. The CDR3 runs from the conserved cysteine through the conserved F or W. A D gene is named only where the DNA matches it firmly. Expanded clones are given a class, and other clones once, few, many or no size at all.

>TRBJ1-2|14|-|-|TRBV6-5
CASSRSQEGYGYTF
TGTGCCAGCAGTAGATCACAGGAGGGCTATGGCTACACCTTC
>TRBJ1-1|12|few|TRBD1|TRBV6-1
CASTRGITEAFF
TGTGCCAGCACCAGGGGGATCACTGAAGCTTTCTTT
>TRBJ2-2|16|once|-|TRBV4-1
CASSQEHRAVTGELFF
TGCGCCAGCAGCCAAGAACACAGGGCCGTGACCGGGGAGCTGTTTTTT
>TRBJ2-7|11|-|-|TRBV30
CAWGSSYEQYF
TGTGCCTGGGGAAGCTCCTACGAGCAGTACTTC
>TRBJ2-3|13|-|-|TRBV7-2
CASSLDSADTQYF
TGTGCCAGCAGTCTGGACAGTGCAGATACGCAGTATTTT
>TRBJ2-1|14|-|-|TRBV28
CASRAQDGLNEQFF
TGTGCCAGCAGGGCTCAAGACGGTCTCAATGAGCAGTTCTTC
>TRBJ1-2|13|-|TRBD1|TRBV20-1
CSAFRGQGMGYTF
TGCAGTGCTTTCCGGGGACAGGGGATGGGCTACACCTTC
>TRBJ2-1|12|-|-|TRBV2
CASSGGYRKPFF
TGTGCCAGCAGTGGGGGATATAGAAAACCGTTCTTC
>TRBJ2-7|14|-|TRBD1|TRBV28
CASRTGTGAYEQYF
TGTGCCAGCAGGACCGGGACAGGAGCCTACGAGCAGTACTTC
>TRBJ1-5|14|-|-|TRBV29-1
CSVSGAGSNQPQHF
TGCAGCGTGTCCGGGGCGGGCAGCAATCAGCCCCAGCATTTT
>TRBJ2-1|17|-|-|TRBV7-9
CASSLGRLDSSYNEQFF
TGTGCCAGCAGCTTAGGACGCTTGGACAGCTCCTACAATGAGCAGTTCTTC
>TRBJ2-2|14|-|-|TRBV20-1
CSASRGANTGELFF
TGCAGTGCTAGTCGGGGGGCTAACACCGGGGAGCTGTTTTTT
>TRBJ2-2|14|-|-|TRBV7-2
CASSLVLSTGELFF
TGTGCCAGCAGCTTAGTACTTTCCACCGGGGAGCTGTTTTTT
>TRBJ2-2|19|-|TRBD1|TRBV5-1
CASSLVQKSGQRNTGELFF
TGCGCCAGCAGCTTGGTCCAGAAATCGGGACAGAGAAACACCGGGGAGCTGTTTTTT
>TRBJ1-2|12|-|-|TRBV18
CASSPRNYGYTF
TGTGCCAGCTCACCACGGAACTATGGCTACACCTTC
>TRBJ2-3|15|-|TRBD2|TRBV29-1
CSTNGLAGDPDTQYF
TGCAGCACCAACGGACTAGCGGGGGACCCGGATACGCAGTATTTT
>TRBJ2-1|13|-|-|TRBV5-6
CASSKGGFSEQFF
TGTGCCAGCAGCAAGGGAGGCTTTAGTGAGCAGTTCTTC
>TRBJ1-5|15|-|-|TRBV21-1
CASPRGFVGDQPQHF
TGTGCCAGCCCCCGGGGGTTCGTAGGCGATCAGCCCCAGCATTTT
>TRBJ1-1|13|-|-|TRBV30
CAWSVLGITEAFF
TGTGCCTGGAGTGTACTCGGGATCACTGAAGCTTTCTTT
>TRBJ2-5|12|-|-|TRBV10-3
CAISESIETQYF
TGTGCCATCAGTGAGTCGATCGAGACCCAGTACTTC
>TRBJ2-1|15|-|-|TRBV20-1
CSARTGVSSYNEQFF
TGCAGTGCTAGAACGGGGGTGAGCTCCTACAATGAGCAGTTCTTC
>TRBJ1-3|14|-|-|TRBV30
CAWRSTGSGNTIYF
TGTGCCTGGAGGTCGACAGGCTCTGGAAACACCATATATTTT
>TRBJ1-5|14|-|-|TRBV20-1
CSAKTGTSNQPQHF
TGCAGTGCTAAAACGGGGACGAGCAATCAGCCCCAGCATTTT
>TRBJ1-5|15|-|-|TRBV27
CASRAGTPDNQPQHF
TGTGCCAGCAGAGCCGGGACGCCCGACAATCAGCCCCAGCATTTT
>TRBJ2-5|15|-|-|TRBV7-2
CASSLGDRTQETQYF
TGTGCCAGCAGCTTGGGCGACAGGACCCAAGAGACCCAGTACTTC
>TRBJ1-6|16|-|-|TRBV3-1
CASSQESRHQNSPLHF
TGTGCCAGCAGCCAAGAAAGTAGACATCAGAATTCACCCCTCCACTTT
>TRBJ2-1|17|once|-|TRBV30
CACRNGAGQGSYNEQFF
TGTGCCTGTCGTAATGGGGCTGGGCAGGGGTCCTACAATGAGCAGTTCTTC
>TRBJ2-1|12|-|TRBD2|TRBV2
CASRSGANEQFF
TGTGCCAGCCGGAGCGGGGCCAATGAGCAGTTCTTC
>TRBJ1-2|12|once|TRBD1|TRBV29-1
CSVGQGFHGYTF
TGCAGCGTCGGACAGGGTTTTCATGGCTACACCTTC
>TRBJ2-3|16|-|-|TRBV27
CASSRLGQHGTDTQYF
TGTGCCAGCAGCCGCCTGGGACAACACGGCACAGATACGCAGTATTTT
>TRBJ2-5|14|once|-|TRBV29-1
CSVDGTEVRETQYF
TGCAGCGTTGACGGGACCGAAGTAAGAGAGACCCAGTACTTC
>TRBJ2-1|13|-|-|TRBV29-1
CSVSSGTPPDPVF
TGCAGCGTGTCTTCCGGGACACCTCCGGATCCGGTCTTC
>TRBJ2-5|13|few|-|TRBV7-3
CASSLGGSETQYF
TGTGCCAGCAGCTTGGGGGGCTCGGAGACCCAGTACTTC
>TRBJ1-4|20|-|-|TRBV6-5
CASSYSVVRLQAALGEKLFF
TGTGCCAGCAGTTACTCGGTTGTTCGGCTACAGGCGGCGTTGGGTGAAAAACTGTTTTTT
>TRBJ2-5|10|-|-|TRBV29-1
CSVEDGTQYF
TGCAGCGTTGAAGACGGGACCCAGTACTTC
>TRBJ2-3|13|few|-|TRBV2
CASSGVSTDTQYF
TGTGCCAGCAGTGGGGTTAGCACAGATACGCAGTATTTT
>TRBJ1-2|14|-|TRBD1|TRBV29-1
CSVQVTGGYYGYTF
TGCAGCGTTCAGGTGACAGGGGGCTATTATGGCTACACCTTC
>TRBJ1-5|16|-|TRBD1|TRBV3-1
CASSQAGTGANQPQHF
TGTGCCAGCAGCCAAGCTGGGACAGGGGCAAATCAGCCCCAGCATTTT
>TRBJ1-2|13|-|TRBD1|TRBV12-3/TRBV12-4
CASRPDRVGGYTF
TGTGCCAGCAGACCCGACAGGGTAGGAGGCTACACCTTC